Below are 4 T cell receptor beta chains sequenced from a single sample in a study of T cells in tumors after PD-1 blockade. Clones were sequenced by immunoSEQ multiplex PCR, and TCRdb holds only the in-frame ones, with some missing. The repertoire holds roughly 12,000 clones, with under 80% as singletons. Sample: tumor tissue, taken before anti-PD-1 treatment. These receptors were obtained from a human donor with basal cell carcinoma.

Here the CDR3 reads CASRKGQVNEQYF. In DNA, the CDR3 is TGTGCCAGCAGAAAAGGACAGGTCAACGAGCAGTACTTC. The chain carries TRBV6-5 and TRBJ2-7, with TRBD1 matching over 7 bases. CDR3 length equals 13 residues. The V gene's germline CDR1 is MNHEY and CDR2 SVGAGI. Trimming at V came to 6 bases and at J to 5 bases, leaving 7 bases not matched to a gene.

The V and J genes are TRBV20-1 and TRBJ2-3; 9 nucleotides agree with TRBD2. This CDR3 contains 18 residues. CDR1 is DFQATT and CDR2 is SNEGSKA in the germline V gene (reference sequence). After removal of 3 bases from V and 0 bases from J, the junction contained 13 bases not matched to a gene. The CDR3 loop reads CSASGASGMKASTDTQYF. The CDR3 DNA sequence: TGCAGTGCTAGTGGCGCTAGCGGGATGAAAGCTAGCACAGATACGCAGTATTTT.

This chain connects TRBV5-1 to TRBJ2-2; no clear D. CDR3 length equals 15 residues. Deletions cut 0 bases from V and 6 bases from J, with 12 bases between. CDR1 and CDR2 from the germline V gene are SGHRS and YFSETQ. As DNA, the CDR3 is TGCGCCAGCAGCTTGGGGCAACATAAGGCCGGGGAGCTGTTTTTT. It is translated as CASSLGQHKAGELFF.

By share, this clone counts as medium-sized. The chain couples TRBV6-2 or TRBV6-3 to TRBJ1-1; D unresolved. The CDR3 extends over 13 amino acids. Deletions cut 5 bases from V and 11 bases from J, with 18 bases between. CDR1 is MNHEY and CDR2 is SVGEGT in the germline V gene. This CDR3 reads CASSQLEAGSAFF. The CDR3 bases are TGTGCCAGCAGTCAACTGGAGGCGGGTTCGGCTTTCTTT.